This TCR beta chain was found in a study of control samples from healthy donors and cancer patients. The method was immunoSEQ multiplex PCR; TCRdb's version includes in-frame clones alone and lacks a portion of them. This sample's table has under 200,000 clones. This CDR3 is built from 16 residues. J lost 3 bases, V lost 4 bases, and 9 bases had no gene match. Per germline, CDR1 SGHDN and CDR2 FVKESK. This receptor was obtained from a woman aged 25 to 45 in good health. V and J are TRBV14 and TRBJ2-7; 10 bases are a match to TRBD1. The sequencing sample was made of blood. The CDR3: CASSLLATGGNYEQYF. The CDR3 DNA is TGTGCCAGCAGCCTACTCGCGACAGGGGGCAACTACGAGCAGTACTTC.